This T cell receptor beta chain was profiled in a study of OX40 agonist ivuxolimab in advanced cancers. Samples of blood were obtained at baseline, on cycle 4 day 1, and on cycle 7 day 1. V was cut by 3 bases and J by 1 base, with 9 bases left in between. The CDR3 spans 15 residues. Germline V gene data show CDR1 as SGHNT and CDR2 as YENEEA. Note on this clone: Its target is not known.

The repertoire was sequenced with immunoSEQ multiplex PCR; TCRdb's copy has only in-frame clones and lacks some. The data contain roughly 120,000 clones, 89% of them seen just once; the ten biggest clones take up about 0.3%. Findings of the study overall: Which antigen the expanded peripheral T cells recognized is unknown. Normalized T-cell clonal expansion was also low in a subset of nonresponders.

The receptor was isolated from an adult with an advanced solid tumor such as melanoma, head and neck, liver or kidney cancer. V is TRBV11-3 and J is TRBJ2-2; maybe TRBD1 (6 bases). The sample was CD4+ or CD8+ T cells sorted from blood, taken in a trial of the OX40 agonist ivuxolimab. The CDR3 DNA reads as TGTGCCAGCAGCTTCGGGACACTGAACACCGGGGAGCTGTTTTTT. Protein product: CASSFGTLNTGELFF.